The 29 T cell receptor beta chains given below trace back to one sample, sequenced in a study of T-cell memory formation after mild COVID-19. TCRdb reprocessed the 5' RACE reads with MiXCR, giving one entry per CDR3 protein. Here the sample spans about 400,000 distinct CDR3 sequences, about 15% being singletons. Sample: PBMCs or a T cell subset sorted from them (not recorded which). The receptors derive from a man between 18 and 29 years old who had mild COVID-19 (a few samples of this study predate the infection). Cell type and time point are not known.

The CDR3 loop is CASSPSGGSTQYF. CDR3 DNA: TGTGCCAGCAGCCCTAGCGGGGGTTCTACGCAGTATTTT. The chain combines TRBV6-1 with TRBJ2-3; TRBD2 matches 10 bases. The CDR3 loop spans 13 amino acids. The junction had 5 bases not matched to a gene; V was cut back by 6 bases and J by 8 bases. Germline CDR1 is MNHNS and CDR2 is SASEGT.

V usage is TRBV6-2 or TRBV6-3 and J usage is TRBJ2-1; no clear D gene. The CDR3 has 14 amino acids. The V end lost 3 bases, the J end lost 0 bases, and 6 bases lay between the germline ends. CDR1 and CDR2 from the germline V gene are MNHEY and SVGEGT. CDR3 protein: CASSYPSSYNEQFF. CDR3 DNA sequence: TGTGCCAGCAGTTATCCTAGCTCCTACAATGAGCAGTTCTTC.

The CDR3 DNA reads as TGTGCCAGCAGCCAAGAATCGGGCAGCCAAGAGACCCAGTACTTC. Protein product: CASSQESGSQETQYF. The rearrangement joins TRBV4-2 to TRBJ2-5; D is unresolved. Germline values: CDR1 LGHNA, CDR2 YNFKEQ. CDR3 length equals 15 residues. The V and J ends lost 0 bases and 1 base respectively, with 9 bases between them.

This rearrangement joins TRBV12-3 or TRBV12-4 to TRBJ2-1; 7 positions agree with TRBD2. Trimming cost V 7 bases and J 2 bases; bases outside gene matches: 5. The CDR3 totals 14 residues. CDR3: CASKPGGTYNEQFF. DNA for the CDR3: TGTGCCAGCAAACCCGGGGGGACCTACAATGAGCAGTTCTTC.

The sample holds many counts of this clonotype. This chain connects TRBV5-4 to TRBJ1-6; no definite D call. Germline CDR1 reads SGHNT; CDR2 reads YYREEE (reference sequence). The CDR3 contains 12 residues. V gave up 2 bases and J gave up 7 bases, with 4 bases separating them. The CDR3 loop reads CASSFLNSPLHF. The CDR3 DNA reads TGTGCCAGCAGCTTTCTGAATTCACCCCTCCACTTT.

The chain employs TRBV11-2 and TRBJ2-1; no clear D gene. CDR1 and CDR2 from the germline V gene are SGHAT and FQNNGV. Between the trimmed V and J ends, which lost 0 bases and 6 bases, there was a span of 6 bases. The CDR3 runs to 13 residues. As DNA, the CDR3 is TGTGCCAGCAGCTTAGATCTGAGCAATGAGCAGTTCTTC. It codes for CASSLDLSNEQFF. Based on the CDR3 plus reference TRBV11-2 and TRBJ2-1, the full variable domain is EAGVAQSPRYKIIEKRQSVAFWCNPISGHATLYWYQQILGQGPKLLIQFQNNGVVDDSQLPKDRFSAERLKGVDSTLKIQPAKLEDSAVYLCASSLDLSNEQFFGPGTRLTVL.

The chain recombines TRBV5-4 with TRBJ1-1; 7 bases fit TRBD1. The V gene end was trimmed by 4 bases and the J gene end by 3 bases; junction bases not matched to a gene: 6. This CDR3 spans 14 amino acids. Germline V lookup: CDR1 SGHNT, CDR2 YYREEE (reference sequence). The DNA of the CDR3 is TGTGCCAGCAGCAGGAATCAGGGGGACACTGAAGCTTTCTTT. Encoded protein: CASSRNQGDTEAFF.

This clonotype was detected only a few times. The chain is built from TRBV5-6 and TRBJ2-3; tentatively, D is TRBD1 (6 bases). Germline lookup yields CDR1 SGHDT and CDR2 YYEEEE. Between the trimmed V and J ends, which lost 4 bases and 7 bases, there was a span of 10 bases. This CDR3 comprises 12 residues. CDR3 protein: CASSQQGHTQYF. CDR3 DNA: TGTGCCAGCAGCCAACAGGGACATACGCAGTATTTT.

This clonotype occurred a few times. This chain connects TRBV7-9 to TRBJ2-1; no reliable D call. V was pared by 4 bases and J by 8 bases, with 9 bases between. The CDR3 extends over 12 amino acids. Germline assignment: CDR1 SEHNR and CDR2 FQNEAQ (reference sequence). The CDR3 sequence is CASSSAPDEQFF. CDR3 bases: TGTGCCAGCAGCTCAGCCCCCGATGAGCAGTTCTTC.

The rearrangement joins TRBV6-1 to TRBJ2-5; a weak D match, TRBD1 (7 bases). Germline loops: CDR1 MNHNS, CDR2 SASEGT. CDR3 length: 14 amino acids. Trimming took off 10 bases at V and 4 bases at J, with 19 bases between the two ends. CDR3 sequence: CAIRGGGIGETQYF. CDR3 DNA sequence: TGTGCCATCCGAGGAGGGGGCATAGGAGAGACCCAGTACTTC.

The CDR3 DNA follows: TGTGCCAGCAAGCTCGGTGGAGGCTCACCCCTCCACTTT. Translated, it gives CASKLGGGSPLHF. The V call is TRBV2, the J call TRBJ1-6; D is unclear. The CDR3 loop spans 13 amino acids. Looked up from germline, CDR1 is SNHLY and CDR2 is FYNNEI. V dropped 7 bases and J dropped 10 bases, with 14 bases sitting between them.

The chain links TRBV6-5 to TRBJ1-4; D remains ambiguous. The CDR3 totals 15 residues. V lost 3 bases and J lost 7, with 15 bases in between. Germline lookup yields CDR1 MNHEY and CDR2 SVGAGI. The CDR3 nucleotides read TGTGCCAGCAGTTATGGACTGATGGGGAGTGAAAAACTGTTTTTT. This codes for CASSYGLMGSEKLFF.

V is TRBV20-1 and J is TRBJ2-1, with 7 bases aligning to TRBD2. There are 16 residues in the CDR3. Germline V gene data show CDR1 as DFQATT and CDR2 as SNEGSKA (reference sequence). The ends lost 3 bases at V and 2 bases at J; junction bases unmatched: 10. Here the CDR3 DNA reads TGCAGTGCTAGGAGGACTAGTCGAAGGGCCTACAATGAGCAGTTCTTC. Its translation is CSARRTSRRAYNEQFF.

V and J are TRBV6-2 or TRBV6-3 and TRBJ2-2, with TRBD1 identical over 7 bases. V was pared by 2 bases and J by 0 bases, with 3 bases of the junction left unmatched. This CDR3 contains 16 residues. The germline gives CDR1 MNHEY, CDR2 SVGEGT. CDR3 in amino acids: CASSYPGQPNTGELFF. The CDR3 DNA reads as TGTGCCAGCAGTTACCCGGGACAGCCGAACACCGGGGAGCTGTTTTTT.

The chain employs TRBV29-1 and TRBJ2-5, with 11 bases aligning to TRBD1. J gave up 2 bases and V 6 bases, and 2 bases lay outside the gene matches. This CDR3 comprises 13 residues. Germline-derived CDR1 and CDR2 are SQVTM and ANQGSEA. The CDR3 region is CSVGTGGQETQYF. The CDR3 bases are TGCAGCGTAGGGACAGGGGGTCAAGAGACCCAGTACTTC.

This clonotype was counted between two and nine times. V and J are TRBV7-9 and TRBJ1-2; possible D gene TRBD1, 6 bases. This CDR3 has 14 amino acids. Germline V gives CDR1 SEHNR, CDR2 FQNEAQ (reference sequence). V was clipped by 5 bases and J by 2 bases, with 12 bases between them. DNA of the CDR3: TGTGCCAGCAGCCAATACAGGGAAAACTATGGCTACACCTTC. Its translation: CASSQYRENYGYTF.

In this sample, this clonotype turned up a few times. The V and J genes are TRBV7-9 and TRBJ2-1; D is possibly TRBD2 (5 bases). The CDR3 is 12 residues long. Trimming stripped 7 bases from V and 8 bases from J, with 12 bases between. The germline gives CDR1 SEHNR, CDR2 FQNEAQ (reference sequence). The CDR3 protein is CASTHFSDEQFF. The CDR3, as DNA: TGTGCCAGCACCCACTTTAGCGATGAGCAGTTCTTC. Using reference TRBV7-9 and TRBJ2-1 for the parts outside the CDR3, the full variable domain is DTGVSQNPRHKITKRGQNVTFRCDPISEHNRLYWYRQTLGQGPEFLTYFQNEAQLEKSRLLSDRFSAERPKGSFSTLEIQRTEQGDSAMYLCASTHFSDEQFFGPGTRLTVL.

This chain links TRBV6-5 with TRBJ1-5, with D unclear. Germline CDR1 and CDR2: MNHEY and SVGAGI. This CDR3 is 15 amino acids long. Trimming pared 1 base from V and 4 bases from J, leaving 11 bases between. CDR3 in amino acids: CASSYLGLPNQPQHF. CDR3 DNA: TGTGCCAGCAGTTACTTAGGCCTGCCTAATCAGCCCCAGCATTTT.

At least ten counts were recorded for this clonotype. The chain carries TRBV5-1 and TRBJ2-1; possible D gene TRBD2, 6 bases. Germline CDR1 reads SGHRS; CDR2 reads YFSETQ. The germline V and J ends were trimmed by 0 bases and 5 bases, with 6 bases remaining between them. The CDR3 runs 13 residues. CDR3 DNA sequence: TGCGCCAGCAGCTTGGGGGGGGACAATGAGCAGTTCTTC. Its protein is CASSLGGDNEQFF.

This clonotype was recorded a few times. This chain joins TRBV20-1 and TRBJ1-1, with a tentative D call TRBD1 (5 bases). Trimming stripped 3 bases from V and 0 bases from J, with 8 bases between. Germline V lookup: CDR1 DFQATT, CDR2 SNEGSKA (reference sequence). This CDR3 has 13 residues. CDR3 DNA: TGCAGTGCTAGGAGACAGATGAACACTGAAGCTTTCTTT. Its protein product is CSARRQMNTEAFF.

This clonotype has more than one count but fewer than ten. The gene calls are TRBV25-1 and TRBJ2-7; TRBD1 matches 7 bases. Trimming took 8 bases from V and 1 from J; bases not matched to a gene: 8. From germline, CDR1 is MGHDK and CDR2 SYGVNS. The CDR3 is 14 amino acids. In DNA form, the CDR3 reads TGTGCCAGCGTTCCCGGGACAGCGTCCTACGAGCAGTACTTC. Encoded protein: CASVPGTASYEQYF.

This clonotype was seen many times. This rearrangement joins TRBV4-1 to TRBJ1-2; 7 bases map to TRBD1. Per the germline V gene, CDR1 is MGHRA and CDR2 is YSYEKL. Germline trimming cut 1 base from V and 6 bases from J; bases unmatched to any gene: 5. The CDR3 has 14 amino acids. The CDR3 region is CASSQVNRGNGYTF. CDR3 in DNA: TGCGCCAGCAGCCAAGTTAACAGGGGAAATGGCTACACCTTC.

With regard to this clonotype: A junction end diverges from the germline sequence, so it may reflect a read error. V is TRBV7-9 and J is TRBJ2-1, with D unclear. The CDR3 is made up of 9 amino acids. Per the germline V gene, CDR1 is SEHNR and CDR2 is FQNEAQ (reference sequence). Here the CDR3 reads CASSPPHDF. DNA for the CDR3: TGTGCCAGCAGCCCCCCCCATGATTTC.

This chain joins TRBV12-3 or TRBV12-4 and TRBJ2-7; TRBD2 might be the D (6 bases). V lost 2 bases and J 5 bases, leaving 13 bases between the germline ends. The CDR3 spans 14 residues. CDR3 nucleotides: TGTGCCAGCAGTTTATCTCTCGGAGGGAACGAGCAGTACTTC. It translates to CASSLSLGGNEQYF.

This clonotype was seen a handful of times. The chain has TRBV7-9 and TRBJ2-2; 8 bases match TRBD1. V was pared by 5 bases and J by 7 bases, with 9 bases of the junction left unmatched. The CDR3 loop spans 15 amino acids. Germline CDR1 and CDR2: SEHNR and FQNEAQ (reference sequence). CDR3 nucleotide sequence: TGTGCCAGCAGCCCAGGGGGCGAACTGGGCGGGGAGCTGTTTTTT. Its protein is CASSPGGELGGELFF.

This clonotype was counted only a few times. CDR3 DNA sequence: TGTGCCAGTAGTATCAGCGGGGGCCACGGGGAGCTGTTTTTT. Translated, it gives CASSISGGHGELFF. J is TRBJ2-2 and V is TRBV19, with 8 bases identical to TRBD2. V trimming: 3 bases; J trimming: 7 bases; junction bases outside the gene matches: 4. The germline gives CDR1 LNHDA, CDR2 SQIVND (reference sequence). This CDR3 region has 14 residues.

This CDR3 reads CASSFEGAGPNIQYF. The CDR3 nucleotides read TGTGCCAGCAGCTTCGAGGGGGCCGGGCCTAACATTCAGTACTTC. This chain uses TRBV5-4 with TRBJ2-4; 7 positions agree with TRBD1. Unmatched junction bases numbered 9, after V lost 2 bases and J lost 7 bases. The CDR3 has 15 amino acids. Germline-derived CDR1 and CDR2 are SGHNT and YYREEE (reference sequence).

This clonotype was picked up a small number of times. This chain uses TRBV5-1 with TRBJ2-5; the D gene is possibly TRBD1 (5 bases). Germline values: CDR1 SGHRS, CDR2 YFSETQ. The CDR3 length is 15 residues. The germline V and J ends were trimmed by 1 base and 2 bases, with 12 bases remaining between them. The CDR3 loop reads CASSLWGRIQETQYF. The CDR3 DNA reads as TGCGCCAGCAGCTTGTGGGGCCGGATACAAGAGACCCAGTACTTC.

This clonotype has more than one count but fewer than ten. J is TRBJ1-4 and V is TRBV12-3 or TRBV12-4; 7 nucleotides agree with TRBD1. V was clipped by 3 bases and J by 2 bases; unmatched bases: 3. The CDR3 totals 15 residues. The CDR3 DNA sequence: TGTGCCAGCAGTTTTTCGACAGGGACTAATGAAAAACTGTTTTTT. This translates into CASSFSTGTNEKLFF.